This T cell receptor beta chain appears in the sequencing data of a study of tumor-infiltrating lymphocytes in primary liver carcinoma. Study-wide findings and caveats: Tumors had a significantly higher top-250-clone fraction than blood (p = 0.039).

The investigators made TCR beta cDNA from roughly 0.45 ug total RNA, using a constant-region primer. ARM-PCR was slightly modified, and three nested multiplex PCR rounds with it gave rise to the TCR beta libraries. TRBV1-TRBV30 forward primers paired with a C-beta reverse primer drove the first two PCR rounds, roughly 10 cycles each. A single record per CDR3 protein comes from TCRdb applying MiXCR to the multiplex PCR reads. The profile shows around 330,000 distinct CDR3 sequences, 60% to 80% of them singletons. Points on this clonotype: Its antigen is currently unknown.

The blood RNA (from unsorted whole blood) was obtained, and germline DNA was also extracted. No treatment had been given to the patients, who were chronically infected with HBV. A sample of roughly 3.8 milliliters of peripheral blood was taken before surgery. Per the germline V gene, CDR1 is SEHNR and CDR2 is FQNEAQ (reference sequence). J gave up 4 bases and V 8 bases, and 13 bases lay outside the gene matches. This CDR3 has 18 residues. The clonotype was recovered from a middle-aged man with primary liver carcinoma and hepatitis B virus infection. The rearrangement uses TRBV7-9 and TRBJ2-1, with 14 bases matching TRBD2. Material for sequencing was peripheral blood. In DNA, the CDR3 is TGTGCCAGCTCCCCGAGACTAGCGGGAGGGCTTACATACAATGAGCAGTTCTTC. Encoded protein: CASSPRLAGGLTYNEQFF.